A single T cell receptor (beta chain) is shown here with its context. Its target is unknown. The record originates from a study of beta chain features in type 1 diabetes. General study results and limits: Moderately but significantly shorter TCRB CDR3s were found in Type 1 diabetes patients in all four CD4+ subsets.

This CDR3 comprises 14 residues. The ends lost 2 bases at V and 5 bases at J; junction bases unmatched: 6. CDR1 and CDR2 (germline): SQVTM, ANQGSEA. Of the isolated RNA, all was reverse transcribed, and so the sequenced material was expressed TCRB transcripts. The study sequenced naive, central memory and regulatory T cell samples to an average of approximately 3.5 million reads. Assay used: immunoSEQ multiplex PCR; TCRdb lists only in-frame clones, some missing. The sample has roughly 290,000 clones; approximately 8% are singletons. The chain combines TRBV29-1 with TRBJ2-3, with 8 bases matching TRBD1. The receptor comes from a woman between 18 and 29 years old in good health. Input material: central memory CD4+ T cells from blood. This CDR3 reads CSVEQGAVRDTQYF. The CDR3 DNA reads TGCAGCGTTGAACAGGGGGCGGTGAGAGATACGCAGTATTTT.